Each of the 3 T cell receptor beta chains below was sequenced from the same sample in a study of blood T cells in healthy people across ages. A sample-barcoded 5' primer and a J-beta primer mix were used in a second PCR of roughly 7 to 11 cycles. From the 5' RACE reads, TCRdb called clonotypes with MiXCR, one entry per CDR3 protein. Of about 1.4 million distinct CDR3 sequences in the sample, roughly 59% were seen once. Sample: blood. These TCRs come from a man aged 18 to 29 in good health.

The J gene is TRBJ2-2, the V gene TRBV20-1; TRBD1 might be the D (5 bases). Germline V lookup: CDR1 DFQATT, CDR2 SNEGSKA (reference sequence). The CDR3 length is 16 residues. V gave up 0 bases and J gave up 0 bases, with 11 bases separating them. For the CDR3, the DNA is TGCAGTGCTAGAGATCCCAGGGAAACGAACACCGGGGAGCTGTTTTTT. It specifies CSARDPRETNTGELFF.

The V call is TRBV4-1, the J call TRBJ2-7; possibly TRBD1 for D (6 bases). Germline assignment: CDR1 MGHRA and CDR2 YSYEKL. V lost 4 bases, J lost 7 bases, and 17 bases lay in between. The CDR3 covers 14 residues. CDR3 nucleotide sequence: TGCGCCAGCAGCCCAGTTAACAGGGTGGAAGAGCAGTACTTC. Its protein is CASSPVNRVEEQYF.

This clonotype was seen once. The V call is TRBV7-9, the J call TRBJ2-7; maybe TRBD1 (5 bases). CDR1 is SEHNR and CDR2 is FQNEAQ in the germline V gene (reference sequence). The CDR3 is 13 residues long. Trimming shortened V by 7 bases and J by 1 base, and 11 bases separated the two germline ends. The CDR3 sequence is CASTPRQSYEQYF. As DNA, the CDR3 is TGTGCCAGCACCCCTCGACAGTCCTACGAGCAGTACTTC.